This T cell receptor (beta chain) appears in the sequencing data of a study of blood T cell repertoires in COVID-19. Across the study: The study drew acute and convalescent COVID-19 samples from the United States, Italy and Spain. Nucleic acid was either cDNA or gDNA, and it came from T cells, B-cell-depleted T cells, or PBMCs.

In the authors' methods: Amplified reference gene primers provided the basis for estimating nucleated cell counts. Repertoires were generated with immunoSEQ multiplex PCR, while TCRdb's copy carries only in-frame clones and drops some. Clone size and V and J calls were adopted from that table, with D and trimming inferred from the DNA. The table lists roughly 230,000 clones, 88% of them singletons. Sequencing was done on a sample of peripheral blood. The TCR was taken from a human donor in a cohort sampled during active COVID-19.

The DNA for the CDR3 is TGTGCCAGCAGCGTGCTAGGGAGAGGTGGCGAAAAACTGTTTTTT. It codes for CASSVLGRGGEKLFF. This chain joins TRBV9 and TRBJ1-4; no firm D call. The germline V gene encodes CDR1 SGDLS and CDR2 YYNGEE. The CDR3 spans 15 residues. The germline V and J ends were trimmed by 2 bases and 8 bases, with 16 bases remaining between them.